Listed here is a single TCR beta chain. It lacks a known antigen. No base qualities exist here, and no much larger clone lies one base off it. The sample is drawn from a study of shared clonotypes between healthy human individuals (dated by TCRdb to about 2020). Turning to the overall study: The cohort comprised a couple of women and a few men aged 18 to 49 years. For each donor, CD4 naive and CD4 memory were each run on three plates, CD8 naive on two plates, and CD8 memory on one plate. To estimate repertoire size and how much clonotype sharing occurs between individuals, the study deeply sequenced the blood TCR repertoires of roughly 5 healthy adults. To increase sequencing depth and limit assay-specific biases, different laboratories used diverse techniques to prepare libraries and sequence TCR repertoires. Each donor's leukapheresis produced roughly between roughly 0.85 and 9.5 billion PBMCs. What the work shows at the level of the full study, not this receptor alone: When a few donors were compared, the shared fraction of clonotypes was about 5% for naive CD4, approximately 3.3% for naive CD8, about 2.4% for memory CD4, and 0.35% to 0.5% for memory CD8. Pairwise subsampling led to the expectation that sequencing depth would affect the degree of clonotype sharing among donors. Sampling was restricted to blood, and TCR repertoires in tissue are likely to differ from TCR repertoires in blood. The genetic and exposure-history diversity represented was limited by the small number of donors. Estimated clonotype richness was generally larger for naive than for memory subsets. Higher generation probabilities were observed for clonotypes shared by all four sorted-subset donors than for non-shared clonotypes. Even with the large sequencing depth, rarefaction of the sorted-subset datasets indicated that sequencing was incomplete.

Donors were healthy HIV-negative adults with no recently reported acute infections or vaccinations. Only Caucasian adults living in Nashville, Tennessee, USA were represented among the donors. CD4+ T cells were enriched by magnetic negative selection, after which naive cells were positively selected on CD45RA and the negative fraction was taken as the memory subset. After blood collection by leukapheresis, PBMCs were isolated using Ficoll-Histopaque density gradient centrifugation and then cryopreserved in the vapor phase of liquid nitrogen. Analytical flow cytometry was used to check the purity and quantity of every magnetically sorted T cell population. Genomic DNA was isolated from every sorted fraction and measured by UV absorbance on a Nanodrop 2000c. In the germline V gene, CDR1 corresponds to MNHEY and CDR2 to SVGAGI. Its CDR3 holds 14 amino acids, cysteine through phenylalanine. Only the CDR3 portion is preserved as DNA: 42 bases, with reading frame beginning at the first base. After removal of 5 bases from V and 6 bases from J, the junction retains 4 bases not matched to a gene.

Using the deep immunoSEQ assay, multiplex PCR amplified TCR CDR3 regions from genomic DNA. For each cell subset, the extracted genomic DNA was distributed evenly across all wells of several immunoSEQ 96-well plates, and each plate served as one replicate. For sorted subsets, each replicate PCR was loaded with around 200 ng genomic DNA, equivalent to 30,000 or so T cell genomes. The purified libraries were quantified using a Qubit 3.0 fluorometer, sized with a Bioanalyzer 2100, and then quantified again using the KAPA Library Quantification kit. Every immunoSEQ 96-well plate was sequenced on a separate single-read 150-cycle Illumina NextSeq 550 flow cell. The authors' pipeline ran thus. Because the immunoSEQ output included only junctional sequences and no quality scores, the filtering could not be the same as the filtering used for full-length reads. Sequences were annotated with PyIR, a Python wrapper for IgBLAST v1.9, and V/J genes and CDR3 were assigned using IMGT germline references. Any read was removed if the V/J assignment was weak (E-value above 1e-6), the CDR3 was missing, or the read contained stop codons, out-of-frame junctions, or ambiguous translated residues. V3J clonotypes were defined as sequences sharing the same inferred V gene, J gene, and CDR3 amino acid sequence. Percentage overlap between repertoires was computed as shared unique clonotypes divided by the size of the smaller repertoire. Three approaches were used to assess repertoire richness: RTK rarefaction, the Chao1 estimator, and Recon v2.1 estimates of unobserved clonotypes. For all TCRbeta clonotypes obtained by the gDNA method from a handful of donors, generation probabilities were computed with OLGA. The source is immuneACCESS, and TCRdb retained only in-frame sequences with V and J called. Part of the clones is not carried over; for the studies checked, unresolved V genes explain less than half of this, and the remainder is unexplained. Clone size and V and J calls were adopted from that table, with D and trimming inferred from the DNA. The table for this sample lists roughly 530,000 clones; around 96% of them were counted only once. 0.05% to 0.07% of the sample belongs to the ten largest clones.

Recombination linked TRBV6-5 to TRBJ2-1; the junction holds 10 bases that match TRBD1. The source of this sequence is a woman aged 25 to 45 in good health. Sequences were obtained from naive CD4+ T cells sorted from blood. The sample's cell subset or site, from its label and the paper: CD45RA+ positively selected. The sequence in DNA is TGTGCCAGCAGTCCCCGGACAGGGGGCAATGAGCAGTTCTTC. This gives the protein CASSPRTGGNEQFF.